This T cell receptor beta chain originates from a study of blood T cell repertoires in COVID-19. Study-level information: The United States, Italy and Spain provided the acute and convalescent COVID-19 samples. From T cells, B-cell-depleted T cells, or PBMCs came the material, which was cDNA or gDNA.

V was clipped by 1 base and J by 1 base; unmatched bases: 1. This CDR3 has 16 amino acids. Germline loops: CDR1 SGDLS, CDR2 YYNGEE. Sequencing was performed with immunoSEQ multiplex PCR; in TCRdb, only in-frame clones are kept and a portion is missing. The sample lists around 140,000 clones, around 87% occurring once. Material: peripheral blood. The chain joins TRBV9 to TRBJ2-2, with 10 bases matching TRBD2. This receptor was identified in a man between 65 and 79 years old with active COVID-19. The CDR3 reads CASSVLAGVNTGELFF. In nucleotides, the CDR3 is TGTGCCAGCAGCGTACTAGCGGGAGTGAACACCGGGGAGCTGTTTTTT.